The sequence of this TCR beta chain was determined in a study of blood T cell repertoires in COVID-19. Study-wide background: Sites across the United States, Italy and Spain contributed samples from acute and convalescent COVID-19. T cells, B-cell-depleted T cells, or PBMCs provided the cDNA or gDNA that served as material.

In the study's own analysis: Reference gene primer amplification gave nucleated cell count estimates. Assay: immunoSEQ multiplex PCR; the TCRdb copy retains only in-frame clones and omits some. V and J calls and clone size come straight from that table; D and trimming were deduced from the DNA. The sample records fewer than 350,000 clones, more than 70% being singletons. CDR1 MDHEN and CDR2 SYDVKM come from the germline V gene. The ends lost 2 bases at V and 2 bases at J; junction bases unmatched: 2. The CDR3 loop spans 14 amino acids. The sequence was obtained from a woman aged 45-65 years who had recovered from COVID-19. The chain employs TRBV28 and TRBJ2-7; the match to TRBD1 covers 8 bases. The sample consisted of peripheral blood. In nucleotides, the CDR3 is TGTGCCAGCAGTTTAACGGGACAGGCCTACGAGCAGTACTTC. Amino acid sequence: CASSLTGQAYEQYF.